A single sample gave rise to the 31 T cell receptor beta chains below, sequenced in a study of T cells in localized non-small cell lung cancer. Only in-frame clones appear in the TCRdb table, and some are missing; sequencing was by immunoSEQ multiplex PCR. The sample yields about 27,000 clones, 90% seen once. This specimen was peripheral blood, taken before any cancer treatment. The receptor source for this set is a woman aged 35-75 years with stage I lung adenocarcinoma.

This chain links TRBV6-1 with TRBJ1-1; D might be TRBD1 (5 bases). Trimming took off 5 bases at V and 8 bases at J, with 18 bases between the two ends. Germline V gives CDR1 MNHNS, CDR2 SASEGT. This CDR3 spans 14 amino acids. The DNA of the CDR3 is TGTGCCAGCAGTCCCGCGGGTCGGGGGGAGGAAGCTTTCTTT. It codes for CASSPAGRGEEAFF.

CDR3 bases: TGTGCCAGTAGTATGCTCGAGACTGAAGCTTTCTTT. Translated: CASSMLETEAFF. The chain carries TRBV19 and TRBJ1-1; D remains unclear. Trimming shortened V by 3 bases and J by 5 bases, and 7 bases separated the two germline ends. Germline loops: CDR1 LNHDA, CDR2 SQIVND (reference sequence). This CDR3 contains 12 residues. The full variable domain, in which reference TRBV19 and TRBJ1-1 provide the parts outside the CDR3, is DGGITQSPKYLFRKEGQNVTLSCEQNLNHDAMYWYRQDPGQGLRLIYYSQIVNDFQKGDIAEGYSVSREKKESFPLTVTSAQKNPTAFYLCASSMLETEAFFGQGTRLTVV.

The chain joins TRBV5-5 to TRBJ1-5; D may be TRBD1 (6 bases). V was trimmed by 2 bases and J by 6 bases, leaving 15 bases between them. The CDR3 is 15 residues long. Germline CDR1 reads SGHKS; CDR2 reads YYEKEE (reference sequence). CDR3: CASSFSSGEGQPQHF. The CDR3 DNA sequence: TGTGCCAGCAGCTTCTCATCAGGGGAGGGTCAGCCCCAGCATTTT.

V usage is TRBV28 and J usage is TRBJ2-2, with D tentatively TRBD1 or TRBD2 (6 bases each). There are 15 residues in the CDR3. Germline V gene sequence: CDR1 MDHEN, CDR2 SYDVKM. The V end was cut by 6 bases, the J end by 3 bases, with 14 bases between. In DNA form, the CDR3 reads TGTGCCAGCAGAGAGATGAGGGGGGACACCGGGGAGCTGTTTTTT. This encodes CASREMRGDTGELFF.

The rearrangement joins TRBV11-3 to TRBJ1-1; 8 bases match TRBD1. J gave up 8 bases and V 3 bases, and 14 bases lay outside the gene matches. Germline CDR1 SGHNT, CDR2 YENEEA. This CDR3 comprises 16 residues. As DNA, the CDR3 is TGTGCCAGCAGCTTCGACAGGGGCCGAGGGGGAGAGGAAGCTTTCTTT. Amino acids: CASSFDRGRGGEEAFF.

The V call is TRBV9, the J call TRBJ2-3; 9 nucleotides agree with TRBD2. Per germline, CDR1 SGDLS and CDR2 YYNGEE. V was clipped by 3 bases and J by 5 bases; unmatched bases: 10. The CDR3 totals 16 residues. DNA for the CDR3: TGTGCCAGCAGCGCCACTCCAGCGGGAGGCGAAGATACGCAGTATTTT. Residues: CASSATPAGGEDTQYF.

The chain links TRBV30 to TRBJ1-2; maybe TRBD1 (6 bases). This CDR3 region has 12 residues. CDR1 GTSNPN and CDR2 SVGIG come from the germline V gene (reference sequence). V lost 5 bases to trimming and J lost 8 bases, with 15 bases between them. CDR3 in DNA: TGTGCCTGGTCCCAGAACAGGGAAGGCTACACCTTC. As protein: CAWSQNREGYTF.

There are a few counts of this clone. The CDR3 DNA follows: TGTGCTAGTGGTTTCTTGCAGCCCCAGCATTTT. Amino acid sequence: CASGFLQPQHF. This chain uses TRBV12-5 with TRBJ1-5; D is unclear. V dropped 3 bases and J dropped 7 bases, with 4 bases sitting between them. CDR1 and CDR2 from the germline V gene are LGHNT and FRNRAP. This CDR3 has 11 residues.

This chain's CDR3 is CSARRADEQYF. CDR3 DNA sequence: TGCAGTGCTAGGCGGGCTGACGAGCAGTACTTC. This rearrangement joins TRBV20-1 to TRBJ2-7, with D possibly being TRBD2 (5 bases). The CDR3 spans 11 residues. V was shortened by 3 bases and J by 5 bases, with 8 bases between the two germline ends. The germline V gene encodes CDR1 DFQATT and CDR2 SNEGSKA (reference sequence).

The rearrangement uses TRBV11-2 and TRBJ2-4, with D possibly TRBD2 on 7 matching bases. This CDR3 contains 16 residues. Germline values: CDR1 SGHAT, CDR2 FQNNGV. Trimming stripped 7 bases from V and 6 bases from J, with 22 bases between. As DNA, the CDR3 is TGTGCCAGCACACAGGAAAACTGGGGAGGGGGAAACATTCAGTACTTC. Its protein product is CASTQENWGGGNIQYF. Looking up the rest from reference TRBV11-2 and TRBJ2-4 gives the full variable domain: EAGVAQSPRYKIIEKRQSVAFWCNPISGHATLYWYQQILGQGPKLLIQFQNNGVVDDSQLPKDRFSAERLKGVDSTLKIQPAKLEDSAVYLCASTQENWGGGNIQYFGAGTRLSVL.

This clone was counted a single time. This rearrangement joins TRBV19 to TRBJ2-3; a weak D match, TRBD2 (6 bases). CDR3 length equals 14 residues. Between the trimmed V and J ends, which lost 5 bases and 6 bases, there was a span of 15 bases. Germline CDR1 is LNHDA and CDR2 is SQIVND (reference sequence). The CDR3 sequence is CASSLGGSVDTQYF. CDR3 nucleotide sequence: TGTGCCAGTAGTTTAGGAGGGTCGGTTGATACGCAGTATTTT.

This chain links TRBV11-3 with TRBJ2-7; 8 bases map to TRBD1. Germline V gene sequence: CDR1 SGHNT, CDR2 YENEEA. The V segment lost 4 bases and the J segment 2 bases; nucleotides outside the gene matches: 4. This CDR3 is 14 amino acids long. CDR3: CASSSPGQAYEQYF. CDR3 bases: TGTGCCAGCAGCTCGCCGGGACAGGCCTACGAGCAGTACTTC.

The chain uses TRBV29-1 and TRBJ1-2; D gene unclear. The CDR3 totals 14 residues. V lost 3 bases and J 4 bases, leaving 15 bases between the germline ends. CDR1 and CDR2 from the germline V gene are SQVTM and ANQGSEA. For the CDR3, the DNA is TGCAGCGTTGACCGGGCCGCGAGAGGCTATGGCTACACCTTC. It translates to CSVDRAARGYGYTF.

This clone showed up just once. The rearrangement joins TRBV30 to TRBJ2-6, with TRBD1 matching 7 bases. J lost 1 base, V lost 2 bases, and 5 bases had no gene match. Germline-derived CDR1 and CDR2 are GTSNPN and SVGIG (reference sequence). This CDR3 region has 16 residues. The CDR3 spells CAWSRDRGSGANVLTF. The DNA of the CDR3 is TGTGCCTGGAGTAGGGACAGAGGGTCTGGGGCCAACGTCCTGACTTTC.

The rearrangement links TRBV19 to TRBJ1-4, with D perhaps matching TRBD1 (5 bases). Trimming took off 5 bases at V and 8 bases at J, with 21 bases between the two ends. The CDR3 is 16 amino acids. CDR1 LNHDA and CDR2 SQIVND come from the germline V gene (reference sequence). CDR3 in amino acids: CASSWGGANLGEKLFF. The CDR3 DNA reads TGTGCCAGTAGTTGGGGGGGAGCCAATCTCGGAGAAAAACTGTTTTTT. The variable domain in full, completed from reference TRBV19 and TRBJ1-4, reads DGGITQSPKYLFRKEGQNVTLSCEQNLNHDAMYWYRQDPGQGLRLIYYSQIVNDFQKGDIAEGYSVSREKKESFPLTVTSAQKNPTAFYLCASSWGGANLGEKLFFGSGTQLSVL.

This rearrangement joins TRBV2 to TRBJ2-3; 9 bases match TRBD1. Germline-derived CDR1 and CDR2 are SNHLY and FYNNEI. V trimming: 5 bases; J trimming: 4 bases; junction bases outside the gene matches: 4. The CDR3 has 14 amino acids. The CDR3 DNA reads TGTGCCAGCAGTTATACAGGGGGCTCAGATACGCAGTATTTT. Encoded protein: CASSYTGGSDTQYF.

The V and J genes are TRBV4-2 and TRBJ2-7; possible D gene TRBD1, 6 bases. The V gene lost 1 base and the J gene lost 5 bases, with 15 bases spanning the gap. This CDR3 contains 15 residues. Looked up from germline, CDR1 is LGHNA and CDR2 is YNFKEQ. The CDR3 region is CASSQGWQGRDEQYF. The CDR3 DNA sequence: TGTGCCAGCAGCCAAGGCTGGCAGGGGCGCGACGAGCAGTACTTC.

V usage is TRBV5-1 and J usage is TRBJ2-1; weak D call: TRBD2 (5 bases). This CDR3 comprises 16 residues. V shed 4 bases and J shed 4 bases, with 18 bases lying between them. Per the germline V gene, CDR1 is SGHRS and CDR2 is YFSETQ. In DNA form, the CDR3 reads TGCGCCAGCAGCCTGGACTCCCCTGCTACTTACAATGAGCAGTTCTTC. Its protein product is CASSLDSPATYNEQFF.

The gene calls are TRBV15 and TRBJ2-3; TRBD2 is a possible D gene (6 bases). Trimming left V 1 base short and J 6 bases short, with 17 bases between. This CDR3 has 16 residues. Germline V gives CDR1 LNHNV, CDR2 YYDKDF (reference sequence). The CDR3 is CATSRVGGAGWDTQYF. The CDR3 nucleotides read TGTGCCACCAGCAGAGTCGGCGGGGCGGGTTGGGATACGCAGTATTTT.

Written as DNA, the CDR3 is TGTGCCAGCAGTTTGATGGGCGTGGACACCGGGGAGCTGTTTTTT. Protein product: CASSLMGVDTGELFF. The V call is TRBV27, the J call TRBJ2-2; D not certain. Germline V gene lookup returns CDR1 MNHEY and CDR2 SMNVEV (reference sequence). There are 15 residues in the CDR3. Trimming shortened V by 3 bases and J by 3 bases, and 11 bases separated the two germline ends.

This sequence joins TRBV4-1 and TRBJ2-5; D ambiguous. Germline values: CDR1 MGHRA, CDR2 YSYEKL. The V end was cut by 0 bases, the J end by 1 base, with 9 bases between. This CDR3 comprises 15 residues. The CDR3 here is CASSQDVDSQETQYF. DNA for the CDR3: TGCGCCAGCAGCCAAGATGTCGATTCCCAAGAGACCCAGTACTTC.

This chain joins TRBV5-1 and TRBJ1-4; D uncertain. CDR3 size: 14 residues. From germline, CDR1 is SGHRS and CDR2 YFSETQ. Trimming shortened V by 0 bases and J by 7 bases, and 10 bases separated the two germline ends. CDR3 sequence reads: CASSLDGFTEKLFF. CDR3 DNA: TGCGCCAGCAGCTTGGATGGTTTTACTGAAAAACTGTTTTTT.

The chain has TRBV9 and TRBJ1-5; no clear D. V was trimmed by 3 bases and J by 0 bases, leaving 10 bases between them. The CDR3 has 15 residues. Germline V lookup: CDR1 SGDLS, CDR2 YYNGEE. The CDR3 here is CASSASPYSNQPQHF. The DNA of the CDR3 is TGTGCCAGCAGCGCCAGCCCCTATAGCAATCAGCCCCAGCATTTT.

The chain recombines TRBV19 with TRBJ1-2, with TRBD1 matching over 8 bases. CDR3 size: 15 residues. The junction had 7 bases not matched to a gene; V was cut back by 5 bases and J by 2 bases. Germline V gene lookup returns CDR1 LNHDA and CDR2 SQIVND (reference sequence). The CDR3 loop reads CASSPQGQANYGYTF. The CDR3 DNA sequence: TGTGCCAGTAGTCCCCAGGGACAGGCGAACTATGGCTACACCTTC.

V and J are TRBV7-6 and TRBJ1-4, with 10 bases fitting TRBD1. Germline V gene sequence: CDR1 SGHVS, CDR2 FNYEAQ. J was trimmed by 8 bases and V by 6 bases; bases with no gene match: 6. The CDR3 extends over 14 amino acids. The CDR3 DNA reads TGTGCCAGCAGTTTTTTGGGACAGGGGGAAAAACTGTTTTTT. Its protein product is CASSFLGQGEKLFF.

CDR3 nucleotide sequence: TGTGCCAGCAGTTACGGAGGGGAGAATGAAAAACTGTTTTTT. Encoded protein: CASSYGGENEKLFF. The chain joins TRBV6-6 to TRBJ1-4, with D maybe TRBD1 (5 bases). Germline V CDR1 and CDR2: MNHNY, SVGAGI (reference sequence). The CDR3 has 14 residues. The ends were cut back, 2 bases at V and 5 bases at J, with 9 bases in the middle.

This chain joins TRBV11-3 and TRBJ2-1, with a weak D call TRBD2 (6 bases). Trimming left V 5 bases short and J 4 bases short, with 27 bases between. CDR1 and CDR2 (germline): SGHNT, YENEEA. This CDR3 is 19 amino acids long. The CDR3: CASSPGEGRPERQYNEQFF. CDR3 nucleotides: TGTGCCAGCAGCCCTGGCGAAGGGAGGCCGGAGCGGCAATACAATGAGCAGTTCTTC.

The chain has TRBV19 and TRBJ2-1; no reliable D call. This CDR3 region has 11 residues. Germline lookup yields CDR1 LNHDA and CDR2 SQIVND (reference sequence). Deletions cut 6 bases from V and 9 bases from J, with 9 bases between. In DNA, the CDR3 is TGTGCCAGTAGGGGTACACTTGAGCAGTTCTTC. Translation gives CASRGTLEQFF.

This chain joins TRBV9 and TRBJ2-1; D is undetermined. The length of the CDR3 is 15 residues. In germline, CDR1 is SGDLS, CDR2 YYNGEE. Trimming stripped 2 bases from V and 0 bases from J, with 9 bases between. The CDR3 sequence is CASSVRSASYNEQFF. CDR3 DNA: TGTGCCAGCAGCGTCCGGAGCGCCTCCTACAATGAGCAGTTCTTC.

The chain links TRBV25-1 to TRBJ1-3, with D tentatively TRBD1 (5 bases). The V end lost 7 bases, the J end lost 0 bases, and 13 bases lay between the germline ends. This CDR3 has 15 amino acids. CDR1 and CDR2 from the germline V gene are MGHDK and SYGVNS. DNA of the CDR3: TGTGCCAGCACCTCGGGACGGAGCTCTGGAAACACCATATATTTT. This translates into CASTSGRSSGNTIYF.

The V and J genes are TRBV25-1 and TRBJ1-1, with D unresolved. Germline assignment: CDR1 MGHDK and CDR2 SYGVNS. V lost 5 bases and J 10 bases, leaving 11 bases between the germline ends. This CDR3 is built from 11 residues. The CDR3 DNA reads as TGTGCCAGCAGTATCGACGTGGCAGCTTTCTTT. Translated: CASSIDVAAFF.